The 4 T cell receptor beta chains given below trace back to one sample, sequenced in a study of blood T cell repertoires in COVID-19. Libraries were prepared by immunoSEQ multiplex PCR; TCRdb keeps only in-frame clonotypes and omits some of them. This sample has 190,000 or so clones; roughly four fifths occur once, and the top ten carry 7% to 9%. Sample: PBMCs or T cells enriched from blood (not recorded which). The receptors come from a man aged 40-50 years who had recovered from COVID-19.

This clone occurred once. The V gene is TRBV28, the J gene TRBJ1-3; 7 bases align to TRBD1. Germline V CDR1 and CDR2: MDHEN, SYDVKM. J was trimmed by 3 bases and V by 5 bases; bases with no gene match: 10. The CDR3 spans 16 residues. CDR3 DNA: TGTGCCAGCAGTGGAGACAGGGTGTTTGGTGGAAACACCATATATTTT. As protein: CASSGDRVFGGNTIYF.

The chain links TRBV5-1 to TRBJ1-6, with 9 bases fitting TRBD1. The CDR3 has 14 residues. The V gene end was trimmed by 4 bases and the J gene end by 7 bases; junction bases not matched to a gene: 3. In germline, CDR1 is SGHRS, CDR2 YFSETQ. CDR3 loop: CASSPGTGNSPLHF. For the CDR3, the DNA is TGCGCCAGCAGCCCCGGGACAGGGAATTCACCCCTCCACTTT. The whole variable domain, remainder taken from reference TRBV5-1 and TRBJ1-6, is KAGVTQTPRYLIKTRGQQVTLSCSPISGHRSVSWYQQTPGQGLQFLFEYFSETQRNKGNFPGRFSGRQFSNSRSEMNVSTLELGDSALYLCASSPGTGNSPLHFGNGTRLTVT.

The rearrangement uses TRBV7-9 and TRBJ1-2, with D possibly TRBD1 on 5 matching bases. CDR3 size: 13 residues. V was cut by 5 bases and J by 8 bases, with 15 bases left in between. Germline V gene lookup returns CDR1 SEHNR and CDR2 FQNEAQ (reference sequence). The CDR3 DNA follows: TGTGCCAGCAGCCGGAGCGAGGCAGGGGGCTACACCTTC. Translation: CASSRSEAGGYTF.

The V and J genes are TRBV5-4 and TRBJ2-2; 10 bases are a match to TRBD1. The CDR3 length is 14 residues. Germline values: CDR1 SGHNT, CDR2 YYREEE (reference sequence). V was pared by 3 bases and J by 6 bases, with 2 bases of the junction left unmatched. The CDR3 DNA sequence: TGTGCCAGCAGCTACGGACAGGGGGCCGGGGAGCTGTTTTTT. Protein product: CASSYGQGAGELFF.